A single sample is the source of the 22 T cell receptor beta chains below, sequenced in a study of blood T cell repertoires in COVID-19. Data came from immunoSEQ multiplex PCR; TCRdb stores just in-frame clones and leaves some out. The sample lists about 160,000 clones; roughly 91% were seen once. Sequencing was done on a sample of peripheral blood. Receptors originate from a young man with acute or convalescent COVID-19.

The chain has TRBV5-5 and TRBJ2-5; 12 bases agree with TRBD2. Germline assignment: CDR1 SGHKS and CDR2 YYEKEE (reference sequence). Trimming cost V 4 bases and J 5 bases; bases outside gene matches: 3. The CDR3 loop spans 14 amino acids. Here the CDR3 reads CASSPLAGGETQYF. CDR3 DNA sequence: TGTGCCAGCAGCCCACTAGCGGGAGGCGAGACCCAGTACTTC.

The chain uses TRBV5-8 and TRBJ1-5, with 10 bases identical to TRBD1. There are 17 residues in the CDR3. The germline V gene has CDR1 SGHTS and CDR2 YDEGEE. V was clipped by 7 bases and J by 0 bases; unmatched bases: 10. CDR3 residues: CASPDRDRGYSNQPQHF. The CDR3 DNA reads as TGTGCCAGCCCAGACAGGGACAGGGGATATAGCAATCAGCCCCAGCATTTT.

This chain joins TRBV19 and TRBJ1-1; 8 bases agree with TRBD1. The V segment lost 10 bases and the J segment 1 base; nucleotides outside the gene matches: 11. The CDR3 consists of 15 residues. From germline, CDR1 is LNHDA and CDR2 SQIVND (reference sequence). The CDR3 nucleotides read TGTGCCACCGAAGTTACCGGGACAGGGAACACTGAAGCTTTCTTT. This sequence encodes CATEVTGTGNTEAFF.

J is TRBJ1-2 and V is TRBV6-1, with D tentatively TRBD1 (6 bases). CDR3 length equals 15 residues. Per germline, CDR1 MNHNS and CDR2 SASEGT. The germline V and J ends were trimmed by 2 bases and 3 bases, with 13 bases remaining between them. The CDR3 DNA is TGTGCCAGCAGTGAATCGGCAGGGGAATACTATGGCTACACCTTC. It translates to CASSESAGEYYGYTF.

This sequence joins TRBV11-2 and TRBJ2-7; unclear D gene. Germline V CDR1 and CDR2: SGHAT, FQNNGV. The CDR3 is made up of 13 amino acids. The V gene lost 2 bases and the J gene lost 4 bases, with 9 bases spanning the gap. The CDR3 loop reads CASSLYGAYEQYF. The DNA of the CDR3 is TGTGCCAGCAGCTTATACGGAGCTTACGAGCAGTACTTC. The whole variable domain, remainder taken from reference TRBV11-2 and TRBJ2-7, is EAGVAQSPRYKIIEKRQSVAFWCNPISGHATLYWYQQILGQGPKLLIQFQNNGVVDDSQLPKDRFSAERLKGVDSTLKIQPAKLEDSAVYLCASSLYGAYEQYFGPGTRLTVT.

There are a few counts of this clone. This chain links TRBV6-5 with TRBJ2-7; 7 bases align to TRBD1. Trimming cost V 5 bases and J 1 base; bases outside gene matches: 5. Germline values: CDR1 MNHEY, CDR2 SVGAGI. The CDR3 loop spans 14 amino acids. The CDR3 protein is CASSTGVGSYEQYF. CDR3 sequence (DNA): TGTGCCAGCAGTACAGGGGTTGGGTCCTACGAGCAGTACTTC.

The table lists this clone with a count of one. At the DNA level, this CDR3 is encoded by other sequences in the same sample as well. The chain links TRBV5-6 to TRBJ1-5, with 7 positions matching TRBD1. The germline V gene encodes CDR1 SGHDT and CDR2 YYEEEE. The ends lost 3 bases at V and 2 bases at J; junction bases unmatched: 2. This CDR3 is built from 14 residues. The CDR3 region is CASSSGQGNQPQHF. In DNA form, the CDR3 reads TGTGCCAGCAGCTCAGGACAGGGCAATCAGCCCCAGCATTTT.

To note about this clone: Other DNA sequences in this sample translate to the same CDR3. The chain combines TRBV11-2 with TRBJ2-1; a possible D gene is TRBD1 (6 bases). Deletions cut 5 bases from V and 7 bases from J, with 12 bases between. Looked up from germline, CDR1 is SGHAT and CDR2 is FQNNGV. The CDR3 covers 13 residues. The CDR3 reads CASSLRTVNEQFF. The CDR3 DNA follows: TGTGCCAGCAGCCTCAGGACAGTTAATGAGCAGTTCTTC.

The chain recombines TRBV20-1 with TRBJ1-5; D remains unclear. The V gene lost 5 bases and the J gene lost 2 bases, with 19 bases spanning the gap. CDR3 size: 16 residues. Germline lookup yields CDR1 DFQATT and CDR2 SNEGSKA (reference sequence). The chain's CDR3 is CSAGEPERGGNQPQHF. The CDR3 DNA follows: TGCAGTGCTGGTGAACCCGAACGGGGAGGCAATCAGCCCCAGCATTTT.

This clone was counted a single time. The CDR3 DNA reads as TGTGCCACCAGTGATTCTGGACAGGGGATAGAGCAGTACTTC. Translation gives CATSDSGQGIEQYF. The chain couples TRBV24-1 to TRBJ2-7, with 9 bases aligning to TRBD1. This CDR3 region has 14 residues. V was clipped by 2 bases and J by 7 bases; unmatched bases: 5. The germline gives CDR1 KGHDR, CDR2 SFDVKD.

CDR3 sequence: CASSQGRVTEAFF. CDR3 in DNA: TGTGCCAGCAGCCAAGGGAGGGTCACTGAAGCTTTCTTT. V gene TRBV6-6 combines with J gene TRBJ1-1; no firm D call. V was trimmed by 6 bases and J by 4 bases, leaving 12 bases between them. Germline-derived CDR1 and CDR2 are MNHNY and SVGAGI (reference sequence). The CDR3 runs to 13 residues.

The rearrangement uses TRBV29-1 and TRBJ2-1; TRBD2 aligns across 11 bases. This CDR3 spans 15 amino acids. The germline V gene encodes CDR1 SQVTM and CDR2 ANQGSEA. J lost 5 bases, V lost 6 bases, and 9 bases had no gene match. The CDR3 DNA is TGCAGCGTCGACCGTAGCGGGGGGGTGCACAATGAGCAGTTCTTC. It translates to CSVDRSGGVHNEQFF.

J is TRBJ2-7 and V is TRBV5-1; TRBD1 is a possible D gene (5 bases). The ends were cut back, 4 bases at V and 1 base at J, with 15 bases in the middle. The CDR3 covers 15 residues. Germline V CDR1 and CDR2: SGHRS, YFSETQ. The CDR3 coding sequence is TGCGCCAGCAGCCAAGACAGTTACTTTTCCTACGAGCAGTACTTC. Protein: CASSQDSYFSYEQYF. Full variable domain (rest looked up from reference TRBV5-1 and TRBJ2-7): KAGVTQTPRYLIKTRGQQVTLSCSPISGHRSVSWYQQTPGQGLQFLFEYFSETQRNKGNFPGRFSGRQFSNSRSEMNVSTLELGDSALYLCASSQDSYFSYEQYFGPGTRLTVT.

This chain uses TRBV19 with TRBJ1-2; D may be TRBD1 (6 bases). The V end was cut by 5 bases, the J end by 8 bases, with 12 bases between. The V gene's germline CDR1 is LNHDA and CDR2 SQIVND (reference sequence). This CDR3 is 12 amino acids long. In DNA, the CDR3 is TGTGCCAGTAGTTTTCACAGGGACGGCTACACCTTC. This gives the protein CASSFHRDGYTF.

The chain couples TRBV14 to TRBJ1-2; a weak D match, TRBD1 (6 bases). The germline V gene has CDR1 SGHDN and CDR2 FVKESK. Trimming removed 1 base from V and 8 bases from J, with 14 bases in between. This CDR3 region has 14 residues. CDR3 nucleotide sequence: TGTGCCAGCAGCCAAGTCTCAGGGGAAGGAGGCTACACCTTC. It translates to CASSQVSGEGGYTF.

The chain recombines TRBV19 with TRBJ1-1; 9 bases agree with TRBD1. The CDR3 length is 15 residues. CDR1 is LNHDA, CDR2 SQIVND, per germline (reference sequence). Trimming at V came to 5 bases and at J to 8 bases, leaving 12 bases not matched to a gene. The CDR3 spells CASSYLVGQGREAFF. CDR3 nucleotide sequence: TGTGCCAGTAGTTATCTTGTGGGACAGGGAAGAGAAGCTTTCTTT.

The chain links TRBV7-2 to TRBJ1-1; perhaps TRBD1 as D (6 bases). This CDR3 comprises 13 residues. The germline gives CDR1 SGHTA, CDR2 FQGNSA. The ends were cut back, 3 bases at V and 5 bases at J, with 10 bases in the middle. The CDR3 spells CASSLGGTTEAFF. CDR3 nucleotide sequence: TGTGCCAGCAGCTTGGGGGGGACAACTGAAGCTTTCTTT.

The chain recombines TRBV2 with TRBJ1-1, with D possibly matching TRBD1 (5 bases). This CDR3 has 14 residues. V was cut by 4 bases and J by 4 bases, with 13 bases left in between. Germline CDR1 and CDR2: SNHLY and FYNNEI. CDR3 bases: TGTGCCAGCAGTGGGACAACGGTGACCACTGAAGCTTTCTTT. The encoded protein is CASSGTTVTTEAFF.

The rearrangement joins TRBV7-9 to TRBJ2-7; D may be TRBD1 (5 bases). In germline, CDR1 is SEHNR, CDR2 FQNEAQ (reference sequence). Trimming pared 6 bases from V and 4 bases from J, leaving 10 bases between. The CDR3 spans 12 residues. The CDR3 nucleotides are TGTGCCAGCAGTCCAGGGTCTTACGAGCAGTACTTC. Protein sequence: CASSPGSYEQYF. Looking up the rest from reference TRBV7-9 and TRBJ2-7 gives the full variable domain: DTGVSQNPRHKITKRGQNVTFRCDPISEHNRLYWYRQTLGQGPEFLTYFQNEAQLEKSRLLSDRFSAERPKGSFSTLEIQRTEQGDSAMYLCASSPGSYEQYFGPGTRLTVT.

V and J are TRBV27 and TRBJ2-2; 14 positions agree with TRBD2. V dropped 6 bases and J dropped 0; count of bases not matched to a gene: 3. The CDR3 consists of 17 residues. Germline V gene lookup returns CDR1 MNHEY and CDR2 SMNVEV (reference sequence). In DNA, the CDR3 is TGTGCCAGCAGGCGGACTAGCGGGGGGCCGAACACCGGGGAGCTGTTTTTT. It codes for CASRRTSGGPNTGELFF.

V and J are TRBV6-5 and TRBJ1-1; D uncertain. Between the trimmed V and J ends, which lost 8 bases and 0 bases, there was a span of 7 bases. CDR3 length equals 12 residues. In germline, CDR1 is MNHEY, CDR2 SVGAGI. CDR3 residues: CASLLLNTEAFF. The DNA for the CDR3 is TGTGCCAGCCTCCTGTTGAACACTGAAGCTTTCTTT.

In the case of this clone: Other nucleotide sequences from this sample produce the same CDR3. The V and J genes are TRBV18 and TRBJ1-2; 8 bases line up with TRBD1. Germline CDR1 and CDR2: KGHSH and LQKENI. The CDR3 runs to 15 residues. The V and J ends lost 1 base and 3 bases, in that order; junction bases with no gene match: 4. The CDR3 loop reads CASSPRLTGDYGYTF. The CDR3 nucleotides are TGTGCCAGCTCACCACGACTGACAGGGGACTATGGCTACACCTTC.